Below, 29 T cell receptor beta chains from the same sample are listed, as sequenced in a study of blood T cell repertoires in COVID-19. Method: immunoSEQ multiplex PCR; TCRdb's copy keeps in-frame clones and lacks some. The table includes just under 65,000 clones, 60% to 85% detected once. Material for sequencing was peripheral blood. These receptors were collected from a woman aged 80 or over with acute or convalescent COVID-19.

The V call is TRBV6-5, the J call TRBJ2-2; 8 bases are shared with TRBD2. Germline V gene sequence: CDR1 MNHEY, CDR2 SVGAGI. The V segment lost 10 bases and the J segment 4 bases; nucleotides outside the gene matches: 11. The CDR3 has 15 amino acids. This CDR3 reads CATSGEAGGTGELFF. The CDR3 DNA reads TGTGCCACCTCCGGGGAGGCGGGAGGCACCGGGGAGCTGTTTTTT.

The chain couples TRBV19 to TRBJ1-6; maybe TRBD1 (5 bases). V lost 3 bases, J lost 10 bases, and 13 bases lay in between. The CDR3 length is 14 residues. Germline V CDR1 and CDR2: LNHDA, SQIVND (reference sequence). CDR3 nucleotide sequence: TGTGCCAGTAGTATTCGTTGGCAGGGATCACCCCTCCACTTT. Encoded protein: CASSIRWQGSPLHF.

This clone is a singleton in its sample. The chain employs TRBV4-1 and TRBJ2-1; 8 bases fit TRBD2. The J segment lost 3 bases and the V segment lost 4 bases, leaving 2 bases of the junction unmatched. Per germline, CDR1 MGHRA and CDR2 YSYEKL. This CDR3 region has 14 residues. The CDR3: CASSPGGSYNEQFF. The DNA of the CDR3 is TGCGCCAGCAGCCCGGGGGGGAGCTACAATGAGCAGTTCTTC.

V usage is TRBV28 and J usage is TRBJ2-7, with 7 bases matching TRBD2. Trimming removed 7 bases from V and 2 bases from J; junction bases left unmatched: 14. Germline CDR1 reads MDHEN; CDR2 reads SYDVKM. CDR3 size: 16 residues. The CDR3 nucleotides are TGTGCCAGCATCGGAGGGAGGGCACGCAGGGCCTACGAGCAGTACTTC. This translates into CASIGGRARRAYEQYF.

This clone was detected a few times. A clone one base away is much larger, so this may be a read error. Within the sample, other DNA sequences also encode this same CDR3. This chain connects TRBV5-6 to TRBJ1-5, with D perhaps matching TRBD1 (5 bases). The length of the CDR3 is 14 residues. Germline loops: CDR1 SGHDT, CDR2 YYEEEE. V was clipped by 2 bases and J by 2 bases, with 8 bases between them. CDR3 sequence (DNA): TGTGCCAGCAGCTTCCAGGGCCGCAATCAGCCCCAGCATTTT. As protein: CASSFQGRNQPQHF.

The CDR3 loop reads CASSYPGLSYNEQFF. CDR3 DNA: TGTGCCAGCAGCTACCCGGGACTATCCTACAATGAGCAGTTCTTC. The gene calls are TRBV5-4 and TRBJ2-1; 7 bases align to TRBD2. Germline values: CDR1 SGHNT, CDR2 YYREEE (reference sequence). This CDR3 has 15 residues. V shed 3 bases, J shed 1 base, and the junction held 4 bases outside the gene matches.

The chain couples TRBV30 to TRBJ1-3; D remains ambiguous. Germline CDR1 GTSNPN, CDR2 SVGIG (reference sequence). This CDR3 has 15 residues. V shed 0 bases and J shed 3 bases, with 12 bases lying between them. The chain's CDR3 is CAWSVGGGGGNTIYF. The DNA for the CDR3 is TGTGCCTGGAGTGTAGGCGGAGGAGGTGGAAACACCATATATTTT. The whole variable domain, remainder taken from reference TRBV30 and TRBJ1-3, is SQTIHQWPATLVQPVGSPLSLECTVEGTSNPNLYWYRQAAGRGLQLLFYSVGIGQISSEVPQNLSASRPQDRQFILSSKKLLLSDSGFYLCAWSVGGGGGNTIYFGEGSWLTVV.

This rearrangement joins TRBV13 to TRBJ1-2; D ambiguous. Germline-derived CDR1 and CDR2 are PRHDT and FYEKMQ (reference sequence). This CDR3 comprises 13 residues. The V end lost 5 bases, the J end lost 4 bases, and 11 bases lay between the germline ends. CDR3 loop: CASSQGWAYGYTF. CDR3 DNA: TGTGCCAGCAGCCAAGGATGGGCCTATGGCTACACCTTC.

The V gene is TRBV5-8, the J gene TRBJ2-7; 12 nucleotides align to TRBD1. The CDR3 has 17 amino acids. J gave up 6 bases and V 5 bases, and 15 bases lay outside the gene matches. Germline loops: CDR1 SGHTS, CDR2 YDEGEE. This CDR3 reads CASRKRGSGTGGAEQYF. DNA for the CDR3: TGTGCCAGCAGGAAACGAGGATCCGGGACAGGGGGCGCCGAGCAGTACTTC. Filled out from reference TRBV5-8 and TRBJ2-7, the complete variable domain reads EAGVTQSPTHLIKTRGQQATLRCSPISGHTSVYWYQQALGLGLQFLLWYDEGEERNRGNFPPRFSGRQFPNYSSELNVNALELEDSALYLCASRKRGSGTGGAEQYFGPGTRLTVT.

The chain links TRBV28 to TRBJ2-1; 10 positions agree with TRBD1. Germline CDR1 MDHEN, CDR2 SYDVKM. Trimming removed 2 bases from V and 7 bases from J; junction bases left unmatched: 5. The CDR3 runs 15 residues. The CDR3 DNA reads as TGTGCCAGCAGTTTAGTGGACAGGGGGTTGAATGAGCAGTTCTTC. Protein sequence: CASSLVDRGLNEQFF.

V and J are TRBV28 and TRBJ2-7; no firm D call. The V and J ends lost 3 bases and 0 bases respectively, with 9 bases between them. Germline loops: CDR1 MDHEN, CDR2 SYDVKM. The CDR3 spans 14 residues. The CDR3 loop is CASSFDGFSYEQYF. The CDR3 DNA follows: TGTGCCAGCAGTTTCGACGGGTTCTCCTACGAGCAGTACTTC.

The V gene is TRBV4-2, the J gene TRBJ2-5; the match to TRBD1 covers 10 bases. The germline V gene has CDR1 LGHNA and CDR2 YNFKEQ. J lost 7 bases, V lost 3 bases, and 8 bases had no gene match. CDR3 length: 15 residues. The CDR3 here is CASSQPGQGSGTQYF. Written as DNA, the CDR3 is TGTGCCAGCAGCCAGCCGGGACAGGGGTCGGGGACCCAGTACTTC.

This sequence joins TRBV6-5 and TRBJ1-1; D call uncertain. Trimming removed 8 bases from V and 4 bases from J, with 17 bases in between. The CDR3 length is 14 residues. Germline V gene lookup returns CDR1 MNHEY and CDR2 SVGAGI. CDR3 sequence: CASGGLNGGTEAFF. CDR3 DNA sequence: TGTGCCAGCGGAGGCCTCAATGGAGGCACTGAAGCTTTCTTT.

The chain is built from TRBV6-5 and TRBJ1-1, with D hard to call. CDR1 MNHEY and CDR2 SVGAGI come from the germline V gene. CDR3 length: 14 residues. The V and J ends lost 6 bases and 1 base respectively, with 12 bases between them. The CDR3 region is CASRLQEGNTEAFF. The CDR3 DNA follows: TGTGCCAGCAGGCTCCAGGAAGGGAACACTGAAGCTTTCTTT.

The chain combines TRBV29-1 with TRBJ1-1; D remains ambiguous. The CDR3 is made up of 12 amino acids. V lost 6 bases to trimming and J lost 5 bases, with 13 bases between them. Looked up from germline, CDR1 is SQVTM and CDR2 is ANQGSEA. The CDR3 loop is CSVASWQTEAFF. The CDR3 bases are TGCAGCGTGGCCTCCTGGCAAACTGAAGCTTTCTTT.

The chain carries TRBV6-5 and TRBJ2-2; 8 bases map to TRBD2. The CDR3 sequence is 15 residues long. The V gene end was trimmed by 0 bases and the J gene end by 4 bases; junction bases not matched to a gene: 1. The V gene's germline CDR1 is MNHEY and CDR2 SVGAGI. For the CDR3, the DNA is TGTGCCAGCAGTTACTCCCGGGAGGGCACCGGGGAGCTGTTTTTT. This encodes CASSYSREGTGELFF.

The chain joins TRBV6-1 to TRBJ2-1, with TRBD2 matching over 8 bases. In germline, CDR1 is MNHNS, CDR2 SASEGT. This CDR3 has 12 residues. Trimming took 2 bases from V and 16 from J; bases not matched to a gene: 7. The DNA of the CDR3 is TGTGCCAGCAGTGAAAAATGGACTAGCTATTTCTTC. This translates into CASSEKWTSYFF.

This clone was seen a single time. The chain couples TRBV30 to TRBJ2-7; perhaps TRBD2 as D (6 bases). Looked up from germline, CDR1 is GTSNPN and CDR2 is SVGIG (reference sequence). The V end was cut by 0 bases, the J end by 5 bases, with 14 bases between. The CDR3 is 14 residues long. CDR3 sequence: CAWSVGGSSHEQYF. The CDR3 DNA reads TGTGCCTGGAGTGTAGGAGGGAGCTCACACGAGCAGTACTTC.

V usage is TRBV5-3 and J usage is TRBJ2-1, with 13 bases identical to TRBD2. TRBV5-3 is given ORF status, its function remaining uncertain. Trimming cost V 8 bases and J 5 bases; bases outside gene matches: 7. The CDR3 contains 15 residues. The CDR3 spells CASLRTSGRDNEQFF. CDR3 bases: TGTGCCAGCCTACGGACTAGCGGGAGAGACAATGAGCAGTTCTTC.

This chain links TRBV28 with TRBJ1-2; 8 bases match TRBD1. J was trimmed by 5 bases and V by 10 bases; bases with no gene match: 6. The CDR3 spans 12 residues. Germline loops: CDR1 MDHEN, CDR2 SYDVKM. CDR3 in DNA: TGTGCCATTCCTCAGGGGGCGTATGGCTACACCTTC. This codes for CAIPQGAYGYTF.

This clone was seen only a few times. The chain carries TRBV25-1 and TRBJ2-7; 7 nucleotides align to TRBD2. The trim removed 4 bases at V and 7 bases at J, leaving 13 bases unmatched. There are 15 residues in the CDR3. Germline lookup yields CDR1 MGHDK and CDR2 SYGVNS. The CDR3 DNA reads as TGTGCCAGCAGTGGCCCCAGCGGGGCCTACGGGGAGCAGTACTTC. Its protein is CASSGPSGAYGEQYF.

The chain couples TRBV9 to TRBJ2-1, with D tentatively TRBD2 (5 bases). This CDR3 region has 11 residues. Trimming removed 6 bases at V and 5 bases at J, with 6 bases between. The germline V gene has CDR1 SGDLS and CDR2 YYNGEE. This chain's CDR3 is CASMGDNEQFF. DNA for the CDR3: TGTGCCAGCATGGGAGACAATGAGCAGTTCTTC.

This CDR3 is CASSPTNGGYTF. The CDR3 bases are TGTGCCAGCTCACCCACGAACGGTGGCTACACCTTC. The chain couples TRBV18 to TRBJ1-2; D remains ambiguous. V lost 3 bases and J lost 7, with 9 bases in between. The CDR3 runs to 12 residues. Germline loops: CDR1 KGHSH, CDR2 LQKENI.

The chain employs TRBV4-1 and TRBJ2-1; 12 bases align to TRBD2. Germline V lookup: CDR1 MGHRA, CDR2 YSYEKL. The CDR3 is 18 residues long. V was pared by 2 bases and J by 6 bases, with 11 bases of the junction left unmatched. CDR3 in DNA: TGCGCCAGCAGCCAACGAAGGACTAGCGGGACGACATCCAATGAGCAGTTCTTC. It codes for CASSQRRTSGTTSNEQFF.

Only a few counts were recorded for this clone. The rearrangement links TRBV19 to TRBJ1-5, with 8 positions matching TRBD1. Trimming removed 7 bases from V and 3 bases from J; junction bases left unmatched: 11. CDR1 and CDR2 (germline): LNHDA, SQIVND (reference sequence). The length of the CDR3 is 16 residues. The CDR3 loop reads CASTSKTGAINQPQHF. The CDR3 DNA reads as TGTGCCAGTACCTCGAAGACAGGGGCGATCAATCAGCCCCAGCATTTT.

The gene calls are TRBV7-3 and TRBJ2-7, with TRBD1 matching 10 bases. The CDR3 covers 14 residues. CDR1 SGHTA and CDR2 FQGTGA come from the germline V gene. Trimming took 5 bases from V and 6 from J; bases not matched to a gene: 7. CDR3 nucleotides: TGTGCCAGCAGCCTCGACCGGGACAGGGGCGAGCAGTACTTC. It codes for CASSLDRDRGEQYF.

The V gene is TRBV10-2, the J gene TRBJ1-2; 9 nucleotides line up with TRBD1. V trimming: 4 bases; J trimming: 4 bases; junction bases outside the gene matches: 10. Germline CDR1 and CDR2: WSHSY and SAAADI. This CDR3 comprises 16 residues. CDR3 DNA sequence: TGCGCCAGCAGTGTCAGGACAGGGGAATTAGGCTATGGCTACACCTTC. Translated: CASSVRTGELGYGYTF.

The CDR3 sequence: CASSFLAGDTDTQYF. DNA for the CDR3: TGCGCCAGCAGCTTCCTAGCGGGAGACACAGATACGCAGTATTTT. The J gene is TRBJ2-3, the V gene TRBV5-1, with 10 nucleotides matching TRBD2. Per germline, CDR1 SGHRS and CDR2 YFSETQ. The CDR3 contains 15 residues. V dropped 2 bases and J dropped 2; count of bases not matched to a gene: 2.

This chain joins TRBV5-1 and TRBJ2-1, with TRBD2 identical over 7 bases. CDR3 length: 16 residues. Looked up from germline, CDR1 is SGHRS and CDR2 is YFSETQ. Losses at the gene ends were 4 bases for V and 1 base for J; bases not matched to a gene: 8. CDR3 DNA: TGCGCCAGCAGCCGAGGCGGGAGTTTTTCCTACAATGAGCAGTTCTTC. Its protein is CASSRGGSFSYNEQFF.